This TCR beta chain was identified in a study of regulatory T cells in long-lasting Graves disease. Study-wide results and limits: The work looked only at peripheral blood and did not look at thyroid tissue.

This clonotype has ten or more counts. The antigen is undetermined. The CDR3 is 15 amino acids. Trimming removed 7 bases from V and 1 base from J; junction bases left unmatched: 6. Germline loops: CDR1 SNHLY, CDR2 FYNNEI. The time point is: newly diagnosed GD, antithyroid drugs for less than 3 months. PBMC RNA served as the TCR library source. iRepertoire HTBI primers and Arm-PCR of CDR3 regions built TCR beta libraries. MiXCR was run by TCRdb on the multiplex PCR reads, yielding one entry per CDR3 protein. The sample lists some 400,000 distinct CDR3 sequences; more than 12% were seen once. These data are also associated with another study on T cells in Graves' hyperthyroidism and ophthalmopathy. That work contributes: Stability of Graves' hyperthyroidism was defined as absent ophthalmopathy progression within 18 months. The primer set for the first-round RT-PCR of the TCR CDR3 was HTBI.

V is TRBV2 and J is TRBJ2-2; 7 bases map to TRBD2. The source is a woman aged 25 to 39 with Graves disease. This sample comprised peripheral blood mononuclear cells (PBMCs), obtained at new diagnosis, from a patient treated with antithyroid drugs. CDR3 bases: TGTGCCAGCACGGGGGGTAATGTGAACACCGGGGAGCTGTTTTTT. Translated, it gives CASTGGNVNTGELFF.